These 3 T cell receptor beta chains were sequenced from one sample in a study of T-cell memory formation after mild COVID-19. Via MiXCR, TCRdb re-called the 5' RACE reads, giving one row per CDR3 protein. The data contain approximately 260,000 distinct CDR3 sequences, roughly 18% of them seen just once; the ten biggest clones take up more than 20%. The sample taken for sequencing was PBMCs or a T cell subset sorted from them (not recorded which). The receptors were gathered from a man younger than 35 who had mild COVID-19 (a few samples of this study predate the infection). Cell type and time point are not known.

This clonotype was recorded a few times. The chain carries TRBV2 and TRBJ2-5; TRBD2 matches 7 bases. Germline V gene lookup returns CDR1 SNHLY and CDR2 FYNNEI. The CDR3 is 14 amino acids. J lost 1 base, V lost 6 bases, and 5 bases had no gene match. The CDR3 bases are TGTGCCAGCAGGCCTCTAGCGGTCCAAGAGACCCAGTACTTC. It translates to CASRPLAVQETQYF.

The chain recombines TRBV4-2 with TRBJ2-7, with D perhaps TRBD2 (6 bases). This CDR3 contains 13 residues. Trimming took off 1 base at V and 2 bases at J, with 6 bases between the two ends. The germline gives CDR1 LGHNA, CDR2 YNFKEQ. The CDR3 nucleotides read TGTGCCAGCAGCCAAGGACTAGCCTACGAGCAGTACTTC. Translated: CASSQGLAYEQYF.

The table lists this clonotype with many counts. CDR3 in amino acids: CATSEDRAQPQHF. In nucleotides, the CDR3 is TGTGCCACCTCTGAGGACAGGGCCCAGCCCCAGCATTTT. The chain links TRBV18 to TRBJ1-5, with 8 bases matching TRBD1. The CDR3 is made up of 13 amino acids. The trim removed 10 bases at V and 7 bases at J, leaving 9 bases unmatched. Germline CDR1 and CDR2: KGHSH and LQKENI.